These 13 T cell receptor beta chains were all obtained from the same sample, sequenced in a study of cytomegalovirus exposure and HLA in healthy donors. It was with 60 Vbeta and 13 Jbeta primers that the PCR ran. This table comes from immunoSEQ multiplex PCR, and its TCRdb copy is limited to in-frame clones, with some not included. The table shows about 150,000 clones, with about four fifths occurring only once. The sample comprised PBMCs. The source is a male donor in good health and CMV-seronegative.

In DNA, the CDR3 is TGTGCCAGCCAGGCAGATACGCAGTATTTT. Its translation: CASQADTQYF. The V gene is TRBV6-1, the J gene TRBJ2-3; no reliable D call. Germline lookup yields CDR1 MNHNS and CDR2 SASEGT. V dropped 8 bases and J dropped 4 bases, with 4 bases sitting between them. This CDR3 has 10 residues.

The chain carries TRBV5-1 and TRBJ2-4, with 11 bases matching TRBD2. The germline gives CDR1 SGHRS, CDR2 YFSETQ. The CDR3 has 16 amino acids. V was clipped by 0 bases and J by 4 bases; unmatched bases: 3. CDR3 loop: CASSLAASGGKNIQYF. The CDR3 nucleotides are TGCGCCAGCAGCTTGGCCGCTAGCGGGGGGAAAAACATTCAGTACTTC.

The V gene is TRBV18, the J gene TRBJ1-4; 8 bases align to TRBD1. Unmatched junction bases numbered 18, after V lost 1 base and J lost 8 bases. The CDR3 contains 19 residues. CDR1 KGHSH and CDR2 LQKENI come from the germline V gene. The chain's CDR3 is CASSPRGRTGTGGGEKLFF. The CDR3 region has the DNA TGTGCCAGCTCACCACGCGGACGTACCGGGACAGGAGGAGGCGAAAAACTGTTTTTT.

For the CDR3, the DNA is TGTGCCACCAGCAGAGCTAGCGGGAGGGACTCAGTGCAGTACTTC. It codes for CATSRASGRDSVQYF. V usage is TRBV15 and J usage is TRBJ2-7, with 12 bases matching TRBD2. Germline lookup yields CDR1 LNHNV and CDR2 YYDKDF (reference sequence). This CDR3 spans 15 amino acids. V was clipped by 1 base and J by 9 bases; unmatched bases: 7.

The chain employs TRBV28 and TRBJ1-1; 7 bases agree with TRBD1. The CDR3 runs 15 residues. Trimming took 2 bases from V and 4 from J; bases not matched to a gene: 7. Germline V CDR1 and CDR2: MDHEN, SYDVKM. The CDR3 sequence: CASSLPPTGSTEAFF. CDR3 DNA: TGTGCCAGCAGTTTACCACCGACAGGGAGCACTGAAGCTTTCTTT.

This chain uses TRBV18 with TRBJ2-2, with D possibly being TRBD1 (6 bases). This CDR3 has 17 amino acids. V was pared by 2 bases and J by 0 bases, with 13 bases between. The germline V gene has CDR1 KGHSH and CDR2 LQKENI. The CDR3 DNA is TGTGCCAGCTCACCAGGGGGCGGCCTGGCGAACACCGGGGAGCTGTTTTTT. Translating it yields CASSPGGGLANTGELFF.

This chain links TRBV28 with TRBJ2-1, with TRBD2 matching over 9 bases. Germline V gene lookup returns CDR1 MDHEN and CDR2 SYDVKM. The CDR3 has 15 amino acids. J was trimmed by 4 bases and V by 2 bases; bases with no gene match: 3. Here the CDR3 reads CASSLGTSRYNEQFF. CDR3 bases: TGTGCCAGCAGTTTAGGGACTAGCCGATACAATGAGCAGTTCTTC.

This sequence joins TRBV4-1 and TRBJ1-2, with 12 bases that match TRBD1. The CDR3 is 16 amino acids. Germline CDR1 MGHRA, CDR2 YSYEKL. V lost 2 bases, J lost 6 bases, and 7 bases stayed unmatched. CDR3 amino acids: CASSQTRDRGRDGYTF. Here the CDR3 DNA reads TGCGCCAGCAGCCAAACCAGGGACAGGGGGCGCGATGGCTACACCTTC.

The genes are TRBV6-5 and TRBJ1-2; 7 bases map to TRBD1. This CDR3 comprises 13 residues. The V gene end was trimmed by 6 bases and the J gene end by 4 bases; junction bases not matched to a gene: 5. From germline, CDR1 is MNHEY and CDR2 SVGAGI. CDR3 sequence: CASSRDRAYGYTF. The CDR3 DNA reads TGTGCCAGCAGCCGGGACAGAGCCTATGGCTACACCTTC.

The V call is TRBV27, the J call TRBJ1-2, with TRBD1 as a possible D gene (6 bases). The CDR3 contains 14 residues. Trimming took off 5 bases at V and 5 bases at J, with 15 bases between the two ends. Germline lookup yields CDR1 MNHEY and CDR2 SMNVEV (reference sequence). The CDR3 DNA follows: TGTGCCAGCAGTGTCGACAGGTCTGGATATGGCTACACCTTC. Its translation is CASSVDRSGYGYTF.

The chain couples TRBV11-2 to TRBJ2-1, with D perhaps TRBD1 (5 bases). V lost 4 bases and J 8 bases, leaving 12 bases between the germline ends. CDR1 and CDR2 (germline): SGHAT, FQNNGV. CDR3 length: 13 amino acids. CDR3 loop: CASSSNWGDEQFF. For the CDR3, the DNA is TGTGCCAGCAGCTCAAATTGGGGCGATGAGCAGTTCTTC.

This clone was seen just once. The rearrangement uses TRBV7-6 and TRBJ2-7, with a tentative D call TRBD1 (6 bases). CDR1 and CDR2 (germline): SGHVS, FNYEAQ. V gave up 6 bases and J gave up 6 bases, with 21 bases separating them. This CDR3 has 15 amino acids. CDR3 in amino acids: CASSQIPRGTGEQYF. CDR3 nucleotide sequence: TGTGCCAGCAGTCAAATCCCCAGGGGAACAGGCGAGCAGTACTTC.

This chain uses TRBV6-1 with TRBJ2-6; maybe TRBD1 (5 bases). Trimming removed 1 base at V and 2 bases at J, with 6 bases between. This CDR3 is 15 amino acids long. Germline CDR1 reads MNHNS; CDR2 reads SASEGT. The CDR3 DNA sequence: TGTGCCAGCAGTGAAGGGGGCGCTGGGGCCAACGTCCTGACTTTC. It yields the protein CASSEGGAGANVLTF.